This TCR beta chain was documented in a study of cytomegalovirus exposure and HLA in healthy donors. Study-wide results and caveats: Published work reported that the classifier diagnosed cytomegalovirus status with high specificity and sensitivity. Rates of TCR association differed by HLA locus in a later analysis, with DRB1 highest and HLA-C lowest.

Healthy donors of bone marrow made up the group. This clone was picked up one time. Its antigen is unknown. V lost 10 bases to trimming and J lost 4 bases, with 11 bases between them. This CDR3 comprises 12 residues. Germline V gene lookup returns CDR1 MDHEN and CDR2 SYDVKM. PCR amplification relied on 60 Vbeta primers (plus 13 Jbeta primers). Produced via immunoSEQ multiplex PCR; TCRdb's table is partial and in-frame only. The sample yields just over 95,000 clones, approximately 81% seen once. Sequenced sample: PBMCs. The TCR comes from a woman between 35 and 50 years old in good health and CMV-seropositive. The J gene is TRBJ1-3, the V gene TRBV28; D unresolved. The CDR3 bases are TGTGCCACCTTGGCCAACGGAAACACCATATATTTT. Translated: CATLANGNTIYF. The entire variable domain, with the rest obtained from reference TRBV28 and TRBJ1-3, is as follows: DVKVTQSSRYLVKRTGEKVFLECVQDMDHENMFWYRQDPGLGLRLIYFSYDVKMKEKGDIPEGYSVSREKKERFSLILESASTNQTSMYLCATLANGNTIYFGEGSWLTVV.